Here is one T cell receptor beta chain with its context. The sample comes from a study of cytomegalovirus exposure and HLA in healthy donors. PCR amplification relied on 60 Vbeta primers (plus 13 Jbeta primers). Sequencing used immunoSEQ multiplex PCR; TCRdb keeps in-frame clones, though not all of them. The table lists about 120,000 clones, roughly 80% of them singletons. This sequence originates from a young woman in good health and CMV-seropositive. Sequencing was carried out using PBMCs.

CDR3 sequence: CASSLGGTVNEKLFF. In nucleotides, the CDR3 is TGCGCCAGCAGCTTGGGGGGGACAGTTAATGAAAAACTGTTTTTT. The chain couples TRBV5-1 to TRBJ1-4; 7 bases line up with TRBD1. This CDR3 is built from 15 residues. Unmatched junction bases numbered 3, after V lost 0 bases and J lost 4 bases. Germline CDR1 SGHRS, CDR2 YFSETQ.